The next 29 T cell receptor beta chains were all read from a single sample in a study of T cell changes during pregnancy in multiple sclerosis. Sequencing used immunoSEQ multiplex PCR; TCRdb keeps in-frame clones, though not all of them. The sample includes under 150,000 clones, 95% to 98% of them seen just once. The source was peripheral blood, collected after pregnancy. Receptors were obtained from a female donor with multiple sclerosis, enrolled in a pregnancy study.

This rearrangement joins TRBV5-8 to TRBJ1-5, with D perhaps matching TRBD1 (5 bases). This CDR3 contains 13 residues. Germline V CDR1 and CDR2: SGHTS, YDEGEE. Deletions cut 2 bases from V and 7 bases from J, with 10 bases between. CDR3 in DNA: TGTGCCAGCAGCTTCGGGGGGGAGCAGCCCCAGCATTTT. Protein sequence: CASSFGGEQPQHF.

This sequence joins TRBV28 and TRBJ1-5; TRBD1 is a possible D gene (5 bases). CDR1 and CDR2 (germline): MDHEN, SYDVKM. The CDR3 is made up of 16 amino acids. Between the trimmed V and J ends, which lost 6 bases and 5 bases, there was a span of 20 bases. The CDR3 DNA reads TGTGCCAGCAGCTCCGTTTTAGGGGTTGGAGATCAGCCCCAGCATTTT. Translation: CASSSVLGVGDQPQHF.

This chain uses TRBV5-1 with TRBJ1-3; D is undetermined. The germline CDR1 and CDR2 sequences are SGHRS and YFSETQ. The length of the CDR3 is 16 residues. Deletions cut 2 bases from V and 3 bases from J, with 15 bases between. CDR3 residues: CASSFSRFAGGNTIYF. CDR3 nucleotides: TGCGCCAGCAGCTTCAGCCGCTTCGCGGGTGGAAACACCATATATTTT.

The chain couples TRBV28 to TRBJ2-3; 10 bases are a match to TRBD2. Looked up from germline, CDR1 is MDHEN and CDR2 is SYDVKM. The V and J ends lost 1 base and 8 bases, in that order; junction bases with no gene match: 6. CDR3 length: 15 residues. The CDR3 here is CASSLSAGGFGTQYF. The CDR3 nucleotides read TGTGCCAGCAGTTTATCAGCGGGAGGGTTTGGTACGCAGTATTTT.

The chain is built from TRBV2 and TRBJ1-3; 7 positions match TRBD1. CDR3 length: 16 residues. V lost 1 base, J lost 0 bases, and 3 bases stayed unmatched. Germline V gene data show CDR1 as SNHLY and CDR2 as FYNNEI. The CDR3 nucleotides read TGTGCCAGCAGTGAAGGGAGGGGGCACTCTGGAAACACCATATATTTT. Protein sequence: CASSEGRGHSGNTIYF.

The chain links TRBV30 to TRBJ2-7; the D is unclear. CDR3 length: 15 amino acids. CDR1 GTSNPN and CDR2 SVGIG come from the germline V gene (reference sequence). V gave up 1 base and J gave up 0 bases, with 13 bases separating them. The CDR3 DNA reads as TGTGCCTGGAGTGCCCTGGCCGCAGTCTCCTACGAGCAGTACTTC. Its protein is CAWSALAAVSYEQYF.

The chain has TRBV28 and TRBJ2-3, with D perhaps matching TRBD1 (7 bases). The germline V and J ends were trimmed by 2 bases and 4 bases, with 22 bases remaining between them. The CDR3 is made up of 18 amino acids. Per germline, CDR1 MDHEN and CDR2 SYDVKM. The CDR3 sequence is CASSLGGSTGWFSDTQYF. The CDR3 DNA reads TGTGCCAGCAGTTTAGGGGGGTCGACAGGGTGGTTCTCAGATACGCAGTATTTT.

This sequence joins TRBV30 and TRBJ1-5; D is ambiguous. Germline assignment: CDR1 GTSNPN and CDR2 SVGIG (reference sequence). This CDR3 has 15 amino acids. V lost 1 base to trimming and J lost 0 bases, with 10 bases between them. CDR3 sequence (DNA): TGTGCCTGGAGTGCTCTGGGCTTTAGCAATCAGCCCCAGCATTTT. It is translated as CAWSALGFSNQPQHF.

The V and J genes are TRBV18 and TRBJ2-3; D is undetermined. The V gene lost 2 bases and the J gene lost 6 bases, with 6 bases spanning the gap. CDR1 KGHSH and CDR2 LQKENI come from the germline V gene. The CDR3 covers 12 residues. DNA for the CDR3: TGTGCCAGCTCACCAACCCGGGATACGCAGTATTTT. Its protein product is CASSPTRDTQYF.

The CDR3 region has the DNA TGTGCCACCAGCTTACACAGGGGCTACGAGCAGTACTTC. Translation gives CATSLHRGYEQYF. This chain links TRBV15 with TRBJ2-7; TRBD1 matches 7 bases. The germline gives CDR1 LNHNV, CDR2 YYDKDF (reference sequence). The junction had 4 bases not matched to a gene; V was cut back by 5 bases and J by 3 bases. This CDR3 comprises 13 residues.

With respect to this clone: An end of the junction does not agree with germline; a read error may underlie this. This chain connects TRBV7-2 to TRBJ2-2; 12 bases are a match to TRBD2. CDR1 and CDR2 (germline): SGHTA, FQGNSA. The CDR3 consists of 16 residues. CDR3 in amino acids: CASSLAGGLRTGELFF. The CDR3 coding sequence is TGTGCCAGCAGCCTAGCGGGAGGGTTGAGAACCGGGGAGCTGTTTTTT.

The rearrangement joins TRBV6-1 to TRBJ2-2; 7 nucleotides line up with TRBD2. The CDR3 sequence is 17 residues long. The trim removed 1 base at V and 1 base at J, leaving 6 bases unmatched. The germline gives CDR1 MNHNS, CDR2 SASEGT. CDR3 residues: CASSEGLPGGNTGELFF. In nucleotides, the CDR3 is TGTGCCAGCAGTGAAGGGTTACCGGGGGGGAACACCGGGGAGCTGTTTTTT.

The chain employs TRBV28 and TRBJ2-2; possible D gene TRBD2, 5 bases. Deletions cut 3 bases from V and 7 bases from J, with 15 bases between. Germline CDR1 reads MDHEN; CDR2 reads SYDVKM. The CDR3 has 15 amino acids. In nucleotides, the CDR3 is TGTGCCAGCAGTTTGGTGGTTCTTCGGGGCGGGGAGCTGTTTTTT. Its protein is CASSLVVLRGGELFF.

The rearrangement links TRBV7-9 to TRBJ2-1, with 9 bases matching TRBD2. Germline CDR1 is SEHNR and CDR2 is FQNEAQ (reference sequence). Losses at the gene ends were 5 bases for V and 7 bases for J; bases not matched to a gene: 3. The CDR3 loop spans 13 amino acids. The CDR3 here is CASSGTSLNEQFF. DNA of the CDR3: TGTGCCAGCAGCGGGACTAGCTTAAATGAGCAGTTCTTC.

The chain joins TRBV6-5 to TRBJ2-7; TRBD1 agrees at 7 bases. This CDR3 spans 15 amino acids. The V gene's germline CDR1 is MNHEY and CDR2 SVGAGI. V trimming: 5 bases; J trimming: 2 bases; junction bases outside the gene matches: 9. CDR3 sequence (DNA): TGTGCCAGCAGTGTAGGGGGCCCTCCACCCTACGAGCAGTACTTC. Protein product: CASSVGGPPPYEQYF.

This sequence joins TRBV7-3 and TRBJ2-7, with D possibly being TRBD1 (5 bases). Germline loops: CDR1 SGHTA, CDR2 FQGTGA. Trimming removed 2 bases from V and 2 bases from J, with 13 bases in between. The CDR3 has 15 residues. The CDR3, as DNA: TGTGCCAGCAGCTTAGGACCCCAAGGGGCCTACGAGCAGTACTTC. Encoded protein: CASSLGPQGAYEQYF.

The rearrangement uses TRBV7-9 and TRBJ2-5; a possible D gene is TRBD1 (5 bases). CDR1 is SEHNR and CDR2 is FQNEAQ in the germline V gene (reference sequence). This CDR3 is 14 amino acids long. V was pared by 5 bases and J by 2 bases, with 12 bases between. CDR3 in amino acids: CASSHDSWQETQYF. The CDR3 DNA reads TGTGCCAGCAGCCACGACAGTTGGCAAGAGACCCAGTACTTC.

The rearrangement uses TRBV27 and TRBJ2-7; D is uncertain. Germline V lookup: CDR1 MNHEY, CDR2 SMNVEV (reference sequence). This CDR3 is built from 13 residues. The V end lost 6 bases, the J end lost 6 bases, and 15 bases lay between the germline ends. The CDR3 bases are TGTGCCAGCAGCCTAAGCCCACGCCGCGAGCAGTACTTC. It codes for CASSLSPRREQYF.

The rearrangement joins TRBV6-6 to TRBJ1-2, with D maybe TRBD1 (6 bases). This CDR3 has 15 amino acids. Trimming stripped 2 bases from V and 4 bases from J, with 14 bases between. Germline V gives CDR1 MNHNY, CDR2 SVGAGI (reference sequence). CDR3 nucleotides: TGTGCCAGCAGTTACGGGACCGGGACACCCTATGGCTACACCTTC. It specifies CASSYGTGTPYGYTF.

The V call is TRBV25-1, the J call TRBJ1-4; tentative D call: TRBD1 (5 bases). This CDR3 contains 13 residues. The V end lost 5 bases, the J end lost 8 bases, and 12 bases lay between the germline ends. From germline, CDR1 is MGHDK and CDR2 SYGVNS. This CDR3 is CASSQGAREKLFF. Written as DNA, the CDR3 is TGTGCCAGCAGTCAAGGGGCCCGGGAAAAACTGTTTTTT. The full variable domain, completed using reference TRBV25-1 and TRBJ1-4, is EADIYQTPRYLVIGTGKKITLECSQTMGHDKMYWYQQDPGMELHLIHYSYGVNSTEKGDLSSESTVSRIRTEHFPLTLESARPSHTSQYLCASSQGAREKLFFGSGTQLSVL.

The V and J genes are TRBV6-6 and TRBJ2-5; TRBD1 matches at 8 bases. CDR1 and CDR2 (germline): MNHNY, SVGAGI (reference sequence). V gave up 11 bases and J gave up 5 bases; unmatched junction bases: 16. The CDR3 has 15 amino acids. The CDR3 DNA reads TGTGCCGCGAGGCAGGGGCAGGGGGCAGGTGAGACCCAGTACTTC. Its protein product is CAARQGQGAGETQYF.

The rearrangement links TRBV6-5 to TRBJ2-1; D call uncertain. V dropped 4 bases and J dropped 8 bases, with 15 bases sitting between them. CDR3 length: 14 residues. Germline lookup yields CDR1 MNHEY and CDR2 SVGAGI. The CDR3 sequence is CASSWSSRLDEQFF. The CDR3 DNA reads TGTGCCAGCAGTTGGAGCTCGAGACTGGATGAGCAGTTCTTC.

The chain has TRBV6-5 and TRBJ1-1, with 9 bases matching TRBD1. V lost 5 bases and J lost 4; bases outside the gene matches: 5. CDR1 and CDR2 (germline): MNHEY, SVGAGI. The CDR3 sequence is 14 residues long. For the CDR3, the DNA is TGTGCCAGCAGTAGCACAGGGGGCAGCACTGAAGCTTTCTTT. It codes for CASSSTGGSTEAFF.

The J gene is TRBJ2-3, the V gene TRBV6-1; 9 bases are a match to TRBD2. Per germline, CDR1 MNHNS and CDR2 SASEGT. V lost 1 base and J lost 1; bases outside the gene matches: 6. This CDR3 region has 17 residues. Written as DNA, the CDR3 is TGTGCCAGCAGTGAAGTGGCGGGAGGGTGGGGCACAGATACGCAGTATTTT. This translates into CASSEVAGGWGTDTQYF.

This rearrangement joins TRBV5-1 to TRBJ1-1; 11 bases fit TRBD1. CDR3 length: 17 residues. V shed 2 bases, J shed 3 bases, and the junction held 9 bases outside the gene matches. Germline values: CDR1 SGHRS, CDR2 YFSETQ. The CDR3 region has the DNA TGCGCCAGCAGCTTAGGACAGGGGGCTTTGAGGGACACTGAAGCTTTCTTT. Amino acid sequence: CASSLGQGALRDTEAFF.

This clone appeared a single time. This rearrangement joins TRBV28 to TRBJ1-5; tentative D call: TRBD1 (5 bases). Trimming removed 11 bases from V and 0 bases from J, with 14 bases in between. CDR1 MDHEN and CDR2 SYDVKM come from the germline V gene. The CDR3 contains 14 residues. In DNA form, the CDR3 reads TGTGCCTCAACAGGTTCTCTTAGCAATCAGCCCCAGCATTTT. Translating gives CASTGSLSNQPQHF.

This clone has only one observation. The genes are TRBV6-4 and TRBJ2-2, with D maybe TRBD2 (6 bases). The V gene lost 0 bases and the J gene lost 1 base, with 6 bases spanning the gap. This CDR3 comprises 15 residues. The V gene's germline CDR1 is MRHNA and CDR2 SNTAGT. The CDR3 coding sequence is TGTGCCAGCAGTGACTCGGGGGGGAACACCGGGGAGCTGTTTTTT. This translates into CASSDSGGNTGELFF.

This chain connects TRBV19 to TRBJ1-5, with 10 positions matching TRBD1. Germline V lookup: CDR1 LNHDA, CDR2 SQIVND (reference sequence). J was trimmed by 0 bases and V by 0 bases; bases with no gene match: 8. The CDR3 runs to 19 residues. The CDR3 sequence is CASSIEAGTGAYSNQPQHF. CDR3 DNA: TGTGCCAGTAGTATAGAGGCCGGGACAGGGGCTTATAGCAATCAGCCCCAGCATTTT.

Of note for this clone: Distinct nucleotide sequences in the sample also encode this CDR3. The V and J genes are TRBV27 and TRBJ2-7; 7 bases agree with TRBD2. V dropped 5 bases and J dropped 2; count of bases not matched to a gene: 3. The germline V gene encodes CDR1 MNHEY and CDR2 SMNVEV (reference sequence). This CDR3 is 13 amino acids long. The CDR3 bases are TGTGCCAGCAGTCGGACTAGTACCTACGAGCAGTACTTC. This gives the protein CASSRTSTYEQYF.